A single sample gave rise to the 5 T cell receptor beta chains below, sequenced in a study of cytomegalovirus exposure and HLA in healthy donors. PCR primers comprised 60 Vbeta and 13 Jbeta primers. The assay was immunoSEQ multiplex PCR, and TCRdb's table has in-frame clones only and misses some. The sample includes under 150,000 clones, 78% seen only once; the top ten take 2.5% to 3.5%. Sequenced material: PBMCs. The receptors stem from a male donor in good health and CMV-seronegative.

The CDR3 region has the DNA TGCGCCAGCAGCTTGGGGGATCAGCGGGGGGGCCGGGAGACCCAGTACTTC. It encodes CASSLGDQRGGRETQYF. The J gene is TRBJ2-5, the V gene TRBV5-1; 10 nucleotides line up with TRBD2. The CDR3 consists of 17 residues. Per germline, CDR1 SGHRS and CDR2 YFSETQ. V trimming: 0 bases; J trimming: 5 bases; junction bases outside the gene matches: 10.

This chain uses TRBV7-6 with TRBJ1-5; maybe TRBD1 (6 bases). V shed 9 bases and J shed 0 bases, with 15 bases lying between them. CDR1 SGHVS and CDR2 FNYEAQ come from the germline V gene. The CDR3 totals 15 residues. CDR3 DNA sequence: TGTGCCAGTTACAGGGTAACCTATAGCAATCAGCCCCAGCATTTT. Its translation is CASYRVTYSNQPQHF.

This clone was observed a few times. CDR3 loop: CASSYRLEVGYEQYF. CDR3 coding DNA: TGTGCCAGCAGTTACCGACTCGAGGTTGGGTACGAGCAGTACTTC. V gene TRBV6-6 combines with J gene TRBJ2-7; D gene ambiguous. The germline V gene encodes CDR1 MNHNY and CDR2 SVGAGI (reference sequence). This CDR3 contains 15 residues. V dropped 2 bases and J dropped 4 bases, with 15 bases sitting between them.

The chain combines TRBV27 with TRBJ2-5; unclear D gene. The germline V gene encodes CDR1 MNHEY and CDR2 SMNVEV (reference sequence). This CDR3 contains 14 residues. Trimming took 5 bases from V and 5 from J, leaving 15 bases between them. CDR3 region: CASSPIFSKETQYF. The CDR3, as DNA: TGTGCCAGCAGTCCTATATTTTCCAAGGAGACCCAGTACTTC.

This clone came up many times. J is TRBJ2-7 and V is TRBV6-5; D is ambiguous. Trimming pared 5 bases from V and 1 base from J, leaving 12 bases between. Germline CDR1 reads MNHEY; CDR2 reads SVGAGI. CDR3 length: 14 residues. CDR3 sequence (DNA): TGTGCCAGCAGTGCTCGACTGGATTCCTACGAGCAGTACTTC. It yields the protein CASSARLDSYEQYF.